Listed below are T cell receptor beta chains from one sample, sequenced in a study of regulatory T cells in long-lasting Graves disease. Via MiXCR, TCRdb re-called the multiplex PCR reads, giving one row per CDR3 protein. The sample has around 500,000 distinct CDR3 sequences, roughly 16% seen once. Separately, the same data were catalogued under a study of T cells in Graves' hyperthyroidism and ophthalmopathy.

This specimen was peripheral blood mononuclear cells (PBMCs), taken at new diagnosis, from a patient treated with antithyroid drugs. Receptors were obtained from a woman aged 35-65 years with Graves disease. The CDR3 runs from the conserved cysteine through the conserved F or W. D genes are given only for firm matches. Some rows mark clone size as missing; the rest say once, few, many or name a class of expanded clone.

clone size	D gene	V gene	J gene	CDR3 DNA	CDR3 protein
-	TRBD1	TRBV29-1	TRBJ1-1	TGCAGCGCTGCCCGGGACAGGGGATATGAAGCTTTCTTT	CSAARDRGYEAFF
-	TRBD1	TRBV28	TRBJ2-7	TGTGCCAGCAGTTTATACACAGGGGGCACCTACGAGCAGTACTTC	CASSLYTGGTYEQYF
-	-	TRBV7-3	TRBJ1-1	TGTGCCAGCAGCTTATCCTCTGAAGCTTACTTT	CASSLSSEAYF
few	-	TRBV11-2	TRBJ2-3	TGTGCCAGCAGCCAGGGCTCGTCGAGCACAGATACGCAGTATTTT	CASSQGSSSTDTQYF
many	-	TRBV2	TRBJ1-2	TGTGCCAGCAGGACTACCATAGGCTATGGCTACACCTTC	CASRTTIGYGYTF
few	-	TRBV19	TRBJ1-6	TGTGCCAGTAGTCACGAGGATTCACCCCTCCACTTT	CASSHEDSPLHF
many	-	TRBV11-2	TRBJ2-5	TGTGCCAGCAGCTTCCCGGTACAAGAGACCCAGTACTTC	CASSFPVQETQYF
-	TRBD2	TRBV7-9	TRBJ2-3	TGTGCCAGCAGCTTGAAGCGGGGGGGCACAGATACGCAGTATTTT	CASSLKRGGTDTQYF
-	-	TRBV7-9	TRBJ2-5	TGTGCCAGCAATGGCGTGGGGACCCAGTACTTC	CASNGVGTQYF
many	TRBD1	TRBV18	TRBJ1-3	TGTGCCAGCTCACCGGGACAGGGATTATCTGGAAACACCATATATTTT	CASSPGQGLSGNTIYF
-	TRBD2	TRBV19	TRBJ2-1	TGTGCCAGTAGCGGGGGGGCCAGGAATGAGCAGTTCTTC	CASSGGARNEQFF
many	-	TRBV3-1	TRBJ2-7	TGTGCCAGCAGCCAAGTCGCCAGTGGGGGCTCCTACGAGCAGTACTTC	CASSQVASGGSYEQYF
few	-	TRBV5-1	TRBJ2-6	TGCGCCAGCAGCTTCGCCGGGCTAGGGGCCAACGTCCTGACTTTC	CASSFAGLGANVLTF
-	TRBD1	TRBV3-1	TRBJ1-3	TGTGCCAGCAGCCGACAGACAGGGGTAGGGGGAAACACCATATATTTT	CASSRQTGVGGNTIYF
-	TRBD2	TRBV5-1	TRBJ2-1	TGCGCCAGCAGCCCCGGCGGGCTAGCGGTCTACAATGAGCAGTTCTTC	CASSPGGLAVYNEQFF
-	-	TRBV6-1	TRBJ2-2	TGTGCCAGTACATTCAGGGGGAACACCGGGGAGCTGTTTTTT	CASTFRGNTGELFF
-	TRBD2	TRBV7-9	TRBJ2-5	TGTGCCAGCAGTCCGACTAGCGGGAGCCAAAAGACCCAGTACTTC	CASSPTSGSQKTQYF
-	-	TRBV4-2	TRBJ2-7	TGTGCCAGCAGCCAGGATCTCCAGGGTTACGAGCAGTACTTC	CASSQDLQGYEQYF
many	-	TRBV20-1	TRBJ2-1	TGCAGTGCTAGCCAGGGGGGATTATCCTACAATGAGCAGTTCTTC	CSASQGGLSYNEQFF
-	TRBD1	TRBV12-3/TRBV12-4	TRBJ2-7	TGTGCCAGCGGGACAGGGGTCTCCTACGGGCAGTACTTC	CASGTGVSYGQYF
few	-	TRBV19	TRBJ1-1	TGTGCCAGTAGTATAAGTGGGACCGTCTCTATAGAAGCTTTCTTT	CASSISGTVSIEAFF
many	TRBD1	TRBV11-2	TRBJ1-1	TGTGCCAGCAGCCTGGGGACAGGTGCCTTGGCTTTCTTT	CASSLGTGALAFF
-	TRBD1	TRBV19	TRBJ1-5	TGTGCCAGTAGCCCGACCGGGACAGGCGCCCAATCGCCCCAGCATTTT	CASSPTGTGAQSPQHF
-	TRBD1	TRBV6-2/TRBV6-3	TRBJ1-5	TGTGCCACGACCCTGGGACAGGGGGCGGTTCAGCCCCAGCATTTT	CATTLGQGAVQPQHF
few	-	TRBV7-9	TRBJ2-3	TGTGCCAGCAGCCTAAGGTCTCTACAGGGTTCAAGAGGCACAGATACGCAGTATTTT	CASSLRSLQGSRGTDTQYF
-	TRBD1	TRBV6-2/TRBV6-3	TRBJ1-2	TGTGCCAGCAGTTACGGTGGACAGGAAAAGTATGGCTACACCTTC	CASSYGGQEKYGYTF
-	-	TRBV25-1	TRBJ1-1	TGTGTCTCAAAGGGGGTGAACACTGAAGCTTTCTTT	CVSKGVNTEAFF
-	-	TRBV7-3	TRBJ2-7	TGCGCCAGCAGCCGACTAGACAGGTTCTCCTACGAGCAGTACTTC	CASSRLDRFSYEQYF
-	-	TRBV10-3	TRBJ2-3	TGTGCCATCAGTGAGTCGAGGGGACCAGATACGCAGTATTTT	CAISESRGPDTQYF
-	-	TRBV5-1	TRBJ2-1	TGCGCCAGCAGTTCCTCCCACAGTTTCAATGAGCAGTTCTTC	CASSSSHSFNEQFF
-	TRBD1	TRBV13	TRBJ1-6	TGTGCCAGCAGCCCAGGGGGCCTTCTGGATTCACCCCTCCACTTT	CASSPGGLLDSPLHF
-	-	TRBV20-1	TRBJ1-1	TGCAGTGCTAGAGATCCCCAGTCTAACACTGAAGCTTTCTTT	CSARDPQSNTEAFF
few	TRBD1	TRBV30	TRBJ1-4	TGTGCCTATTTGGACAGGGGGGATGAAAAACTGTTTTTT	CAYLDRGDEKLFF
many	-	TRBV7-9	TRBJ1-4	TGTGCCAGCAGCCCAGGGGTATCGGAATTGAGCAATGAAAAACTGTTTTTT	CASSPGVSELSNEKLFF
-	TRBD1	TRBV20-1	TRBJ1-1	TGCAGTGCTAGACGCCGGGACAGGGGGGGCGGCACTGTAGCTTTCTTT	CSARRRDRGGGTVAFF
many	-	TRBV19	TRBJ1-1	TGTGCCAGCAGTATTTCAGTGAACACTGAAGCTTTCTTT	CASSISVNTEAFF
few	-	TRBV6-1	TRBJ2-7	TGTGCCAGCACGCGGACGGATACCTACGAGCAGTACTTC	CASTRTDTYEQYF
-	-	TRBV27	TRBJ2-7	TGTGCCAGCAGTTTATCGACACAGGGGGGGACCTACGAGCAGTACTTC	CASSLSTQGGTYEQYF
-	-	TRBV5-4	TRBJ2-2	TGTGCCAGCAGCACCGATCCAACCGGGGAGCTGTTTTTT	CASSTDPTGELFF
-	-	TRBV15	TRBJ2-7	TGTGCCACCAGCAGAGAGGGGGGACCCTACGAGCAGTACTTC	CATSREGGPYEQYF
-	-	TRBV29-1	TRBJ1-1	TGCAGCGCTGAGCCTGAAGCTTTCTTT	CSAEPEAFF
-	TRBD2	TRBV28	TRBJ2-2	TGTGCCAGCAGCATACTAGCGGGGGGTTCGAACACCGGGGAGCTGTTTTTT	CASSILAGGSNTGELFF
few	-	TRBV9	TRBJ1-6	TGTGCCAGCAGCGTAATGGGGTTAAATTCACCCCTCCACTTT	CASSVMGLNSPLHF
many	TRBD1	TRBV2	TRBJ2-3	TGTGCCAGCAGTTCCACAGGGGTGGCAGATACGCAGTATTTT	CASSSTGVADTQYF
-	TRBD1	TRBV5-4	TRBJ2-1	TGTGCCAGCAGCAACGACAGGGGAGGCTACAATGAGCAGTTCTTC	CASSNDRGGYNEQFF
-	TRBD1	TRBV2	TRBJ2-3	TGTGCCAGCAGTTTGACAGGGGGCACAGATATGCAGTATTTT	CASSLTGGTDMQYF
-	TRBD1	TRBV10-2	TRBJ1-1	TGCGCCAGCAGTGAGTTTTTTGGCACAGGGGGCAGTAAGGTTGAAGCTTTCTTT	CASSEFFGTGGSKVEAFF
many	-	TRBV28	TRBJ2-7	TGTGCCAGCAGTTTATGGGGATTCTCGGGCGAGCAGTACTTC	CASSLWGFSGEQYF
many	TRBD2	TRBV11-2	TRBJ2-1	TGTGCCAGCAGCTTAGCTAGCGGGGGTGGCAATGAGCAGTTCTTC	CASSLASGGGNEQFF
-	TRBD2	TRBV7-9	TRBJ2-3	TGTGCCAGCAGCTCTTTCCTAGCGGGGGGCACAGATACGCAGTATTTT	CASSSFLAGGTDTQYF
-	-	TRBV7-6	TRBJ2-1	TGTGCCAGCAGCCCCGACAGGAGCACGAATGAGCAGTTCTTC	CASSPDRSTNEQFF
many	-	TRBV3-1	TRBJ1-2	TGTGCCAGCAGCCAAGATCTTGTAGGAGGGCGGGCTGGCTACACCTTC	CASSQDLVGGRAGYTF
many	-	TRBV20-1	TRBJ2-5	TGCAGTGCTAGGGGTCACCAAGAGACCCAGTACTTC	CSARGHQETQYF
many	TRBD2	TRBV12-3/TRBV12-4	TRBJ2-7	TGTGCCAGCACCGCGGGACTAAACTACGAGCAGTACTTC	CASTAGLNYEQYF
few	-	TRBV5-1	TRBJ2-1	TGCGCCAGCAGCCCGCCCGGGGCTCCAGGTCGTGAGCAGTTCTTC	CASSPPGAPGREQFF